The 31 T cell receptor beta chains below were found in one sample sequenced in a study of blood T cell repertoires in COVID-19. Sequencing was performed with immunoSEQ multiplex PCR; in TCRdb, only in-frame clones are kept and a portion is missing. The sample lists a few hundred thousand clones; roughly 88% were seen once. Material: peripheral blood. Receptors were obtained from a man in his thirties or forties who had recovered from COVID-19.

This sequence joins TRBV6-2 or TRBV6-3 and TRBJ1-1, with 10 bases aligning to TRBD1. This CDR3 comprises 15 residues. Germline values: CDR1 MNHEY, CDR2 SVGEGT. Trimming at V came to 5 bases and at J to 4 bases, leaving 7 bases not matched to a gene. CDR3 DNA: TGTGCCAGCAGTGGACAGGGGGAAGTGGGCACTGAAGCTTTCTTT. Translated, it gives CASSGQGEVGTEAFF.

The chain is built from TRBV5-1 and TRBJ2-3; 9 bases line up with TRBD2. The germline CDR1 and CDR2 sequences are SGHRS and YFSETQ. V shed 0 bases and J 5 bases; nucleotides not matched to a gene: 10. The CDR3 totals 17 residues. CDR3 in DNA: TGCGCCAGCAGCTTGGATCCTAGCGGGGTGGTCATAGATACGCAGTATTTT. This translates into CASSLDPSGVVIDTQYF.

J is TRBJ2-7 and V is TRBV2; 7 bases align to TRBD2. J was trimmed by 6 bases and V by 6 bases; bases with no gene match: 14. Germline CDR1 is SNHLY and CDR2 is FYNNEI. This CDR3 region has 15 residues. In nucleotides, the CDR3 is TGTGCCAGCAGGCCGGATCGGGGGGTTCGGGCCGAGCAGTACTTC. Translating gives CASRPDRGVRAEQYF.

The rearrangement uses TRBV11-3 and TRBJ2-7; 9 positions match TRBD1. The V and J ends lost 5 bases and 6 bases, in that order; junction bases with no gene match: 5. CDR1 and CDR2 from the germline V gene are SGHNT and YENEEA. This CDR3 has 13 amino acids. The CDR3: CASSRDRDAEQYF. CDR3 bases: TGTGCCAGCAGCCGGGACAGGGATGCCGAGCAGTACTTC.

CDR3 loop: CSVSGTGLGGYTF. The CDR3 DNA reads as TGCAGCGTATCCGGGACAGGGCTTGGTGGCTACACCTTC. V is TRBV29-1 and J is TRBJ1-2, with 9 positions matching TRBD1. Germline V gene data show CDR1 as SQVTM and CDR2 as ANQGSEA. J was trimmed by 7 bases and V by 6 bases; bases with no gene match: 9. CDR3 length equals 13 residues. The variable domain in full, with the rest retrieved from reference TRBV29-1 and TRBJ1-2, is SAVISQKPSRDICQRGTSLTIQCQVDSQVTMMFWYRQQPGQSLTLIATANQGSEATYESGFVIDKFPISRPNLTFSTLTVSNMSPEDSSIYLCSVSGTGLGGYTFGSGTRLTVV.

The chain has TRBV5-6 and TRBJ2-5, with 7 positions matching TRBD1. This CDR3 region has 16 residues. The V gene end was trimmed by 5 bases and the J gene end by 5 bases; junction bases not matched to a gene: 15. The germline CDR1 and CDR2 sequences are SGHDT and YYEEEE. The CDR3 DNA sequence: TGTGCCAGCAGTCGAACAGGGGTAGAGGATATGGAGACCCAGTACTTC. As protein: CASSRTGVEDMETQYF.

V usage is TRBV7-9 and J usage is TRBJ2-7; D uncertain. V dropped 5 bases and J dropped 2 bases, with 13 bases sitting between them. Per the germline V gene, CDR1 is SEHNR and CDR2 is FQNEAQ (reference sequence). This CDR3 comprises 14 residues. The CDR3, as DNA: TGTGCCAGCAGCCCCTTCGGGTCTACCTACGAGCAGTACTTC. Its protein is CASSPFGSTYEQYF.

The V and J genes are TRBV24-1 and TRBJ2-1; 7 nucleotides line up with TRBD2. Germline V gives CDR1 KGHDR, CDR2 SFDVKD. J lost 4 bases, V lost 3 bases, and 8 bases had no gene match. The CDR3 contains 16 residues. The CDR3 reads CATSDRAGRTYNEQFF. The DNA of the CDR3 is TGTGCCACCAGTGATCGAGCGGGACGCACGTACAATGAGCAGTTCTTC.

This chain uses TRBV19 with TRBJ1-1; 10 bases match TRBD1. V lost 0 bases, J lost 6 bases, and 4 bases stayed unmatched. The CDR3 consists of 15 residues. The V gene's germline CDR1 is LNHDA and CDR2 SQIVND (reference sequence). CDR3 sequence: CASSIEGGTGAEAFF. For the CDR3, the DNA is TGTGCCAGTAGTATAGAGGGGGGGACAGGGGCTGAAGCTTTCTTT. Based on the CDR3 plus reference TRBV19 and TRBJ1-1, the full variable domain is DGGITQSPKYLFRKEGQNVTLSCEQNLNHDAMYWYRQDPGQGLRLIYYSQIVNDFQKGDIAEGYSVSREKKESFPLTVTSAQKNPTAFYLCASSIEGGTGAEAFFGQGTRLTVV.

This sequence joins TRBV27 and TRBJ1-2, with 7 bases fitting TRBD1. Trimming at V came to 0 bases and at J to 5 bases, leaving 12 bases not matched to a gene. The germline CDR1 and CDR2 sequences are MNHEY and SMNVEV (reference sequence). The CDR3 is 17 residues long. The CDR3 here is CASSLSIARGAGYGYTF. CDR3 DNA: TGTGCCAGCAGTTTATCGATCGCCAGGGGGGCCGGTTATGGCTACACCTTC.

The sample holds a few counts of this clone. This rearrangement joins TRBV19 to TRBJ2-7; 9 bases agree with TRBD2. V gave up 9 bases and J gave up 1 base; unmatched junction bases: 4. This CDR3 comprises 13 residues. Germline CDR1 is LNHDA and CDR2 is SQIVND (reference sequence). CDR3 sequence reads: CASGSGGSYEQYF. The DNA of the CDR3 is TGTGCCAGCGGAAGCGGGGGGTCCTACGAGCAGTACTTC.

This clone was detected a few times. The gene calls are TRBV5-4 and TRBJ1-6; possible D gene TRBD1, 5 bases. Germline CDR1 reads SGHNT; CDR2 reads YYREEE (reference sequence). The V end was cut by 3 bases, the J end by 14 bases, with 12 bases between. The CDR3 has 12 residues. DNA for the CDR3: TGTGCCAGCAGCTCAGGGTCCACGACCCTCCACTTT. Encoded protein: CASSSGSTTLHF.

The chain employs TRBV10-3 and TRBJ2-5, with 10 bases identical to TRBD1. The CDR3 length is 15 residues. V dropped 4 bases and J dropped 5; count of bases not matched to a gene: 7. Germline CDR1 ENHRY, CDR2 SYGVKD. The CDR3 sequence is CAISALTGGWETQYF. DNA of the CDR3: TGTGCCATCAGTGCCCTGACAGGGGGCTGGGAGACCCAGTACTTC.

As DNA, the CDR3 is TGCGCCAGCAGAGCTAGGCAGGGGGCATTTGGAAACACCATATATTTT. This sequence encodes CASRARQGAFGNTIYF. This chain links TRBV23-1 with TRBJ1-3; 8 bases agree with TRBD1. TRBV23-1 is an open reading frame whose function is uncertain. The CDR3 runs 16 residues. Germline trimming cut 6 bases from V and 3 bases from J; bases unmatched to any gene: 10.

The rearrangement links TRBV7-2 to TRBJ1-3; D is perhaps TRBD1 (6 bases). The germline V gene has CDR1 SGHTA and CDR2 FQGNSA. This CDR3 is built from 16 residues. The V end lost 7 bases, the J end lost 2 bases, and 18 bases lay between the germline ends. CDR3 in amino acids: CASTPDRYLTGNTIYF. For the CDR3, the DNA is TGTGCCAGCACTCCGGACAGATACTTGACTGGAAACACCATATATTTT.

This chain joins TRBV6-5 and TRBJ1-2; 7 positions match TRBD1. The CDR3 totals 13 residues. J lost 4 bases, V lost 6 bases, and 5 bases had no gene match. The germline CDR1 and CDR2 sequences are MNHEY and SVGAGI. The CDR3 region is CASRLGQSYGYTF. In DNA, the CDR3 is TGTGCCAGCAGGTTGGGACAGAGCTATGGCTACACCTTC.

The genes are TRBV2 and TRBJ2-2; a possible D gene is TRBD2 (6 bases). Germline assignment: CDR1 SNHLY and CDR2 FYNNEI. The CDR3 contains 14 residues. V gave up 8 bases and J gave up 2 bases, with 12 bases separating them. CDR3 protein: CASGDGLNTGELFF. CDR3 DNA: TGTGCCAGCGGGGACGGACTAAACACCGGGGAGCTGTTTTTT.

This chain connects TRBV29-1 to TRBJ1-1; D perhaps matches TRBD1 (5 bases). Trimming shortened V by 6 bases and J by 0 bases, and 17 bases separated the two germline ends. The CDR3 length is 15 residues. The germline V gene has CDR1 SQVTM and CDR2 ANQGSEA. The CDR3 reads CSVYIMTDVNTEAFF. As DNA, the CDR3 is TGCAGCGTATATATCATGACAGATGTGAACACTGAAGCTTTCTTT. Full variable domain (rest looked up from reference TRBV29-1 and TRBJ1-1): SAVISQKPSRDICQRGTSLTIQCQVDSQVTMMFWYRQQPGQSLTLIATANQGSEATYESGFVIDKFPISRPNLTFSTLTVSNMSPEDSSIYLCSVYIMTDVNTEAFFGQGTRLTVV.

This clone was counted at least ten times. The chain recombines TRBV9 with TRBJ1-2; possible D gene TRBD1, 6 bases. The CDR3 has 13 residues. Between the trimmed V and J ends, which lost 3 bases and 4 bases, there was a span of 10 bases. Germline V lookup: CDR1 SGDLS, CDR2 YYNGEE. The CDR3 spells CASSAETGYGYTF. CDR3 coding DNA: TGTGCCAGCAGCGCCGAGACAGGCTATGGCTACACCTTC.

The chain joins TRBV5-1 to TRBJ2-7; 9 nucleotides agree with TRBD1. Trimming took 4 bases from V and 3 from J; bases not matched to a gene: 8. The germline V gene has CDR1 SGHRS and CDR2 YFSETQ. The length of the CDR3 is 15 residues. CDR3 amino acids: CASSPGQGTNYEQYF. Here the CDR3 DNA reads TGCGCCAGCAGCCCTGGACAGGGGACCAACTACGAGCAGTACTTC. Together with reference TRBV5-1 and TRBJ2-7, the CDR3 gives the full variable domain: KAGVTQTPRYLIKTRGQQVTLSCSPISGHRSVSWYQQTPGQGLQFLFEYFSETQRNKGNFPGRFSGRQFSNSRSEMNVSTLELGDSALYLCASSPGQGTNYEQYFGPGTRLTVT.

This clone was observed a few times. The chain links TRBV7-9 to TRBJ2-3; 8 bases are shared with TRBD2. This CDR3 region has 13 residues. Germline CDR1 reads SEHNR; CDR2 reads FQNEAQ (reference sequence). Trimming cost V 8 bases and J 10 bases; bases outside gene matches: 11. In DNA, the CDR3 is TGTGCCAGCCTTCCCGGGACTAGTGGGGCGCAGTATTTT. Residues: CASLPGTSGAQYF.

Concerning this clone: One end of the junction is discordant with germline, which a read error may explain. DNA of the CDR3: TGTGCCAGCAGTTACAGGAGTCACCTGAACTCCGGGGAGCTGTTTTTT. Protein product: CASSYRSHLNSGELFF. The chain couples TRBV6-5 to TRBJ2-2; D not certain. Germline V gene lookup returns CDR1 MNHEY and CDR2 SVGAGI. The CDR3 has 16 amino acids.

V and J are TRBV11-2 and TRBJ2-7, with 8 bases fitting TRBD1. The CDR3 covers 15 residues. V lost 1 base to trimming and J lost 2 bases; unmatched junction nucleotides: 4. CDR1 is SGHAT and CDR2 is FQNNGV in the germline V gene. The CDR3 region has the DNA TGTGCCAGCAGCTTAGTTCAGGGGGCGGCCTACGAGCAGTACTTC. Its translation is CASSLVQGAAYEQYF.

This chain uses TRBV15 with TRBJ1-3, with D perhaps TRBD1 (6 bases). Germline V gene lookup returns CDR1 LNHNV and CDR2 YYDKDF (reference sequence). This CDR3 comprises 15 residues. The V end was cut by 0 bases, the J end by 4 bases, with 10 bases between. The CDR3 nucleotides are TGTGCCACCAGCAGAGATCGGGGGGGCGGAAACACCATATATTTT. Amino acid sequence: CATSRDRGGGNTIYF.

V gene TRBV24-1 combines with J gene TRBJ2-2, with D possibly being TRBD1 (6 bases). With 5 bases removed from V and 1 base from J, the gap between germline ends came to 13 bases. Germline values: CDR1 KGHDR, CDR2 SFDVKD. The CDR3 sequence is 16 residues long. The CDR3 DNA reads TGTGCCACCAGTGGTACAGGGCTGGGGAACACCGGGGAGCTGTTTTTT. Translation: CATSGTGLGNTGELFF.

The chain is built from TRBV4-2 and TRBJ1-2; tentative D call: TRBD1 (5 bases). Germline lookup yields CDR1 LGHNA and CDR2 YNFKEQ. V was clipped by 0 bases and J by 3 bases, with 20 bases between them. The CDR3 is 18 amino acids. As DNA, the CDR3 is TGTGCCAGCAGCCAAGACGAAACCCAATTGACAGCGCACTATGGCTACACCTTC. Translation: CASSQDETQLTAHYGYTF.

This chain links TRBV6-5 with TRBJ1-5; D is unclear. This CDR3 comprises 11 residues. Germline CDR1 reads MNHEY; CDR2 reads SVGAGI. Trimming took 8 bases from V and 10 from J, leaving 12 bases between them. The CDR3 reads CASGKEGPQHF. CDR3 DNA: TGTGCCAGCGGAAAAGAGGGTCCCCAGCATTTT.

The chain employs TRBV6-4 and TRBJ2-3; 8 bases are shared with TRBD2. The CDR3 has 14 residues. V gave up 3 bases and J gave up 1 base; unmatched junction bases: 0. The germline gives CDR1 MRHNA, CDR2 SNTAGT. The CDR3 is CASSETSGTDTQYF. The CDR3 region has the DNA TGTGCCAGCAGTGAGACTAGCGGCACAGATACGCAGTATTTT.

This clone was seen a single time. The CDR3 DNA follows: TGTGCCAGCAGGGGACAGGGGTACACAGATACGCAGTATTTT. It encodes CASRGQGYTDTQYF. V gene TRBV6-5 combines with J gene TRBJ2-3; 10 bases are shared with TRBD1. The germline V gene has CDR1 MNHEY and CDR2 SVGAGI. J was trimmed by 2 bases and V by 6 bases; bases with no gene match: 2. The CDR3 sequence is 14 residues long.

The chain couples TRBV30 to TRBJ1-6, with 7 bases aligning to TRBD1. CDR3 size: 16 residues. The germline V gene encodes CDR1 GTSNPN and CDR2 SVGIG (reference sequence). Germline trimming cut 0 bases from V and 7 bases from J; bases unmatched to any gene: 9. The CDR3 DNA is TGTGCCTGGAGTGTACTGCGGCAGGGGGACAATTCACCCCTCCACTTT. Translated, it gives CAWSVLRQGDNSPLHF. Full variable domain (missing parts from reference TRBV30 and TRBJ1-6): SQTIHQWPATLVQPVGSPLSLECTVEGTSNPNLYWYRQAAGRGLQLLFYSVGIGQISSEVPQNLSASRPQDRQFILSSKKLLLSDSGFYLCAWSVLRQGDNSPLHFGNGTRLTVT.

The table lists this clone with a count of one. The chain recombines TRBV3-1 (or the pseudogene TRBV3-2) with TRBJ1-6; D is undetermined. Trimming left V 4 bases short and J 0 bases short, with 16 bases between. CDR1 LGHDT and CDR2 YNNKEL come from the germline V gene (reference sequence). This CDR3 contains 18 residues. CDR3 region: CASSRYPGFSSYNSPLHF. CDR3 DNA: TGTGCCAGCAGCCGCTATCCAGGTTTTAGCTCCTATAATTCACCCCTCCACTTT.